The 22 T cell receptor beta chains given below trace back to one sample, sequenced in a study of shared clonotypes between healthy human individuals. It was CD45RO-negative cells, positively selected for CCR7, that made up naive CD8 cells, with terminally differentiated effector memory CD45RA+ cells excluded. Profiled with immunoSEQ multiplex PCR; TCRdb holds only in-frame clones, not every one. Of some 2 million clones listed, around 96% are singletons. The sample consisted of naive CD8+ T cells sorted from blood. Receptors were obtained from a man aged 18-30 years in good health.

This sequence joins TRBV6-6 and TRBJ1-5, with a weak D call TRBD1 (5 bases). Germline V gene lookup returns CDR1 MNHNY and CDR2 SVGAGI (reference sequence). The CDR3 spans 16 residues. V dropped 0 bases and J dropped 4 bases, with 13 bases sitting between them. The CDR3: CASSYSGVRGNQPQHF. In DNA, the CDR3 is TGTGCCAGCAGTTACTCCGGGGTCCGGGGGAATCAGCCCCAGCATTTT.

The sample holds one count of this clone. V and J are TRBV27 and TRBJ1-3, with 8 bases aligning to TRBD1. The CDR3 loop spans 15 amino acids. With 5 bases clipped from V and 3 bases from J, the junction kept 6 bases outside the gene matches. Germline loops: CDR1 MNHEY, CDR2 SMNVEV (reference sequence). CDR3 in DNA: TGTGCCAGCAGTATTCAGGGGGCGCTTGGAAACACCATATATTTT. This sequence encodes CASSIQGALGNTIYF.

The chain is built from TRBV9 and TRBJ2-1; 16 nucleotides line up with TRBD2. Per the germline V gene, CDR1 is SGDLS and CDR2 is YYNGEE. The CDR3 sequence is 19 residues long. Losses at the gene ends were 4 bases for V and 4 bases for J; bases not matched to a gene: 11. The CDR3 protein is CASSPSGTSGGAGYNEQFF. The CDR3 DNA reads TGTGCCAGCAGCCCTTCCGGGACTAGCGGGGGGGCAGGGTACAATGAGCAGTTCTTC.

The chain couples TRBV5-1 to TRBJ2-7, with 7 bases identical to TRBD1. Trimming at V came to 3 bases and at J to 2 bases, leaving 2 bases not matched to a gene. The CDR3 extends over 13 amino acids. CDR1 and CDR2 (germline): SGHRS, YFSETQ. The CDR3 loop is CASSYDRAYEQYF. In DNA form, the CDR3 reads TGCGCCAGCAGCTACGACAGGGCCTACGAGCAGTACTTC.

The V call is TRBV7-9, the J call TRBJ2-7, with 10 nucleotides matching TRBD1. The V segment lost 0 bases and the J segment 3 bases; nucleotides outside the gene matches: 8. There are 17 residues in the CDR3. Germline V gene data show CDR1 as SEHNR and CDR2 as FQNEAQ (reference sequence). CDR3 DNA sequence: TGTGCCAGCAGCTTAGCCTTCTCCGGGACAGGGGACTACGAGCAGTACTTC. It yields the protein CASSLAFSGTGDYEQYF.

V gene TRBV2 combines with J gene TRBJ2-7, with D maybe TRBD1 (5 bases). V dropped 5 bases and J dropped 4 bases, with 15 bases sitting between them. CDR3 size: 14 residues. CDR1 is SNHLY and CDR2 is FYNNEI in the germline V gene. In DNA form, the CDR3 reads TGTGCCAGCAGTCCCTACAGGAACCTTTACGAGCAGTACTTC. It encodes CASSPYRNLYEQYF. The full variable domain, in which reference TRBV2 and TRBJ2-7 provide the parts outside the CDR3, is EPEVTQTPSHQVTQMGQEVILRCVPISNHLYFYWYRQILGQKVEFLVSFYNNEISEKSEIFDDQFSVERPDGSNFTLKIRSTKLEDSAMYFCASSPYRNLYEQYFGPGTRLTVT.

The chain employs TRBV4-3 and TRBJ1-1, with D possibly being TRBD1 (6 bases). Germline assignment: CDR1 LGHNA and CDR2 YSLEER. The CDR3 is made up of 14 amino acids. V lost 4 bases and J 0 bases, leaving 9 bases between the germline ends. CDR3: CASSRTALNTEAFF. CDR3 nucleotide sequence: TGCGCCAGCAGCCGGACAGCCCTGAACACTGAAGCTTTCTTT.

The chain joins TRBV19 to TRBJ1-2, with a possible D match to TRBD1 (6 bases). Germline CDR1 is LNHDA and CDR2 is SQIVND (reference sequence). The CDR3 totals 13 residues. V was trimmed by 9 bases and J by 2 bases, leaving 13 bases between them. The CDR3 nucleotides are TGTGCCAGCGACGACAGGATGAACTATGGCTACACCTTC. Its protein is CASDDRMNYGYTF.

The genes are TRBV4-3 and TRBJ2-7, with TRBD2 identical over 8 bases. V lost 2 bases and J lost 3; bases outside the gene matches: 6. This CDR3 region has 15 residues. Germline-derived CDR1 and CDR2 are LGHNA and YSLEER. CDR3 residues: CASSQLAGPNYEQYF. In DNA, the CDR3 is TGCGCCAGCAGCCAACTAGCGGGCCCCAACTACGAGCAGTACTTC.

This clone was observed once. The V and J genes are TRBV5-1 and TRBJ2-1; D ambiguous. Germline CDR1 SGHRS, CDR2 YFSETQ. CDR3 size: 16 residues. With 0 bases removed from V and 2 bases from J, the gap between germline ends came to 12 bases. In nucleotides, the CDR3 is TGCGCCAGCAGCTTGGAAACTGTAGGCCCCTACAATGAGCAGTTCTTC. Amino acids: CASSLETVGPYNEQFF.

The chain joins TRBV14 to TRBJ2-7; D unclear. The germline CDR1 and CDR2 sequences are SGHDN and FVKESK. Between the trimmed V and J ends, which lost 8 bases and 3 bases, there was a span of 14 bases. The CDR3 has 13 amino acids. CDR3 sequence: CASPGPRLYEQYF. CDR3 nucleotide sequence: TGTGCCAGCCCCGGGCCCCGACTCTACGAGCAGTACTTC.

The chain uses TRBV1 and TRBJ2-1; TRBD2 is the table's D call, not checked against the DNA. TRBV1 corresponds to a pseudogene. The CDR3 covers 16 residues. Written as DNA, the CDR3 is TGCACCAGCAGCCGTGGACTAGCGGAGACCTACAATGAGCAGTTCTTC. This sequence encodes CTSSRGLAETYNEQFF.

The V and J genes are TRBV4-3 and TRBJ2-5, with 7 bases identical to TRBD1. With V trimmed by 0 bases and J by 5 bases, 6 bases remained unmatched. Per the germline V gene, CDR1 is LGHNA and CDR2 is YSLEER. The CDR3 is 15 amino acids. DNA for the CDR3: TGCGCCAGCAGCCAAGAAGGGGGCATTAGGGAGACCCAGTACTTC. Its translation is CASSQEGGIRETQYF.

In this sample, this clone turned up once. The chain employs TRBV5-6 and TRBJ2-2; D perhaps matches TRBD1 (5 bases). Germline V lookup: CDR1 SGHDT, CDR2 YYEEEE. The V and J ends lost 0 bases and 6 bases respectively, with 15 bases between them. This CDR3 is 16 amino acids long. The DNA of the CDR3 is TGTGCCAGCAGCTTGGTCCCAGGGTCGGAAGCCGGGGAGCTGTTTTTT. It codes for CASSLVPGSEAGELFF. Supplemented by reference TRBV5-6 and TRBJ2-2, the full variable domain reads DAGVTQSPTHLIKTRGQQVTLRCSPKSGHDTVSWYQQALGQGPQFIFQYYEEEERQRGNFPDRFSGHQFPNYSSELNVNALLLGDSALYLCASSLVPGSEAGELFFGEGSRLTVL.

In regard to this clone: At the DNA level, this CDR3 is encoded by other sequences in the same sample as well. The chain joins TRBV9 to TRBJ2-2; no reliable D call. This CDR3 is built from 12 residues. The germline gives CDR1 SGDLS, CDR2 YYNGEE. V lost 5 bases and J lost 1, with 3 bases in between. CDR3 protein: CASSLNTGELFF. DNA of the CDR3: TGTGCCAGCAGTTTGAACACCGGGGAGCTGTTTTTT.

This chain links TRBV7-9 with TRBJ1-1, with D perhaps TRBD1 (5 bases). Germline V gene sequence: CDR1 SEHNR, CDR2 FQNEAQ (reference sequence). Trimming cost V 1 base and J 1 base, with 16 bases left between them. The CDR3 has 17 amino acids. The CDR3 region is CASSLVGLEQANTEAFF. The CDR3 nucleotides read TGTGCCAGCAGCTTAGTTGGACTGGAACAGGCGAACACTGAAGCTTTCTTT.

V is TRBV9 and J is TRBJ2-3; D is perhaps TRBD2 (7 bases). The CDR3 sequence is 15 residues long. The ends were cut back, 4 bases at V and 4 bases at J, with 16 bases in the middle. Germline lookup yields CDR1 SGDLS and CDR2 YYNGEE. CDR3 DNA sequence: TGTGCCAGCAGCCCTTGGGGGGGGCCCGCAGATACGCAGTATTTT. Protein: CASSPWGGPADTQYF.

As for this clone: The identical CDR3 is also encoded by other nucleotide sequences in the sample. This sequence joins TRBV28 and TRBJ2-5, with 8 positions matching TRBD2. Trimming took 4 bases from V and 5 from J; bases not matched to a gene: 6. Per germline, CDR1 MDHEN and CDR2 SYDVKM. CDR3 length equals 14 residues. CDR3: CASSSGLAVETQYF. CDR3 coding DNA: TGTGCCAGCAGTTCCGGACTAGCCGTGGAGACCCAGTACTTC.

V gene TRBV4-1 combines with J gene TRBJ1-6, with 7 bases fitting TRBD1. Per the germline V gene, CDR1 is MGHRA and CDR2 is YSYEKL. V lost 1 base to trimming and J lost 7 bases; unmatched junction nucleotides: 4. The CDR3 has 15 residues. The CDR3 spells CASSQGTGVNSPLHF. The CDR3 DNA reads as TGCGCCAGCAGCCAAGGCACAGGGGTGAATTCACCCCTCCACTTT.

The V and J genes are TRBV7-6 and TRBJ2-7, with 7 bases aligning to TRBD1. CDR1 is SGHVS and CDR2 is FNYEAQ in the germline V gene. The length of the CDR3 is 13 residues. After removal of 3 bases from V and 3 bases from J, the junction contained 2 bases not matched to a gene. This chain's CDR3 is CASSLTGLYEQYF. CDR3 nucleotides: TGTGCCAGCAGCTTGACAGGGCTCTACGAGCAGTACTTC. Filled out from reference TRBV7-6 and TRBJ2-7, the complete variable domain reads GAGVSQSPRYKVTKRGQDVALRCDPISGHVSLYWYRQALGQGPEFLTYFNYEAQQDKSGLPNDRFSAERPEGSISTLTIQRTEQRDSAMYRCASSLTGLYEQYFGPGTRLTVT.

This clone has a single count. The CDR3 loop reads CASSQAAGDEKLFF. Written as DNA, the CDR3 is TGCGCCAGCAGCCAAGCGGCGGGAGATGAAAAACTGTTTTTT. The chain uses TRBV4-1 and TRBJ1-4; D ambiguous. The CDR3 sequence is 14 residues long. CDR1 is MGHRA, CDR2 YSYEKL, per germline. V dropped 1 base and J dropped 6 bases, with 9 bases sitting between them.

DNA for the CDR3: TGTGCCTGGAGTCCCGGGATCCGAGGGGAGCTGTTTTTT. It specifies CAWSPGIRGELFF. The chain employs TRBV30 and TRBJ2-2; D might be TRBD2 (5 bases). V lost 2 bases and J 8 bases, leaving 12 bases between the germline ends. The germline CDR1 and CDR2 sequences are GTSNPN and SVGIG (reference sequence). CDR3 length: 13 residues. The variable domain in full, completed from reference TRBV30 and TRBJ2-2, reads SQTIHQWPATLVQPVGSPLSLECTVEGTSNPNLYWYRQAAGRGLQLLFYSVGIGQISSEVPQNLSASRPQDRQFILSSKKLLLSDSGFYLCAWSPGIRGELFFGEGSRLTVL.